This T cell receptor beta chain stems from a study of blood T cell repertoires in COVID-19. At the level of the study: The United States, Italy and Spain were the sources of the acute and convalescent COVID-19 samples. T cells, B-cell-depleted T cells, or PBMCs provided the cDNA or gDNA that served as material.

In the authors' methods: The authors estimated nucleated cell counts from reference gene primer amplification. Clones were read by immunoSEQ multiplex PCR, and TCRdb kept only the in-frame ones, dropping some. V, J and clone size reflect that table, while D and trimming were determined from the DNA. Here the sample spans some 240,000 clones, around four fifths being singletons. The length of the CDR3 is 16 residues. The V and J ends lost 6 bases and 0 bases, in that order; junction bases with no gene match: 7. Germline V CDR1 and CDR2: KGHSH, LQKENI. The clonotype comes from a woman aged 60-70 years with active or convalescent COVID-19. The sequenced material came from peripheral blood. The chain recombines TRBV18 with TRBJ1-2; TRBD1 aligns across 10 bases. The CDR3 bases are TGTGCCAGCTCTCCCGGGACAGGGGCACCTAACTATGGCTACACCTTC. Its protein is CASSPGTGAPNYGYTF.